Listed below are T cell receptor beta chains from one sample, sequenced in a study of post-analysis software for immune sequencing data. Each CDR3 protein gets one entry after TCRdb re-called the PCR reads with MiXCR. The sample shows roughly 800,000 distinct CDR3 sequences, 40% to 55% of them seen only once. The sample taken for sequencing was blood. The receptors were gathered from a girl under 18 with multiple sclerosis. Each CDR3 is given without its conserved first and last residue.

j_call: TRBJ1-2; v_call: TRBV20-1; cdr3_aa: SARLAGAPNYGYT
j_call: TRBJ2-5; v_call: TRBV6-9; cdr3_aa: ASIRAGGPEETQY
j_call: TRBJ2-5; v_call: TRBV4-1; cdr3_aa: ASSQAESGREEETQY
j_call: TRBJ1-6; v_call: TRBV5-1; cdr3_aa: ASSTGPLWEHSPLH
j_call: TRBJ1-2; v_call: TRBV29-1; cdr3_aa: SVDTVNYGYT
j_call: TRBJ2-5; v_call: TRBV20-1; cdr3_aa: SARDRVLQRQTQY
j_call: TRBJ2-7; v_call: TRBV6-6; cdr3_aa: ASSRQGWGVQY
j_call: TRBJ2-7; v_call: TRBV5-1; cdr3_aa: ASSLQLPGLAGTGEQY
j_call: TRBJ2-5; v_call: TRBV7-2; cdr3_aa: ASSFSQTRDRTVWEQY
j_call: TRBJ2-4; v_call: TRBV2; cdr3_aa: ASRAGTGRAQY
j_call: TRBJ1-1; v_call: TRBV29-1; cdr3_aa: SVDGGTTEAF
j_call: TRBJ2-3; v_call: TRBV28; cdr3_aa: ASSSGAGAFTDTQY
j_call: TRBJ2-7; v_call: TRBV7-9; cdr3_aa: ASSWPGPAGYEQY
j_call: TRBJ1-5; v_call: TRBV20-1; cdr3_aa: SAKAGQGGQPQH
j_call: TRBJ2-1; v_call: TRBV6-5; cdr3_aa: ASRVSGRTFYNEQF
j_call: TRBJ2-7; v_call: TRBV11-2; cdr3_aa: ASSYNSLGGASYEQY
j_call: TRBJ2-7; v_call: TRBV2; cdr3_aa: ASSLGTTSYEQY
j_call: TRBJ2-6; v_call: TRBV12-3/TRBV12-4; cdr3_aa: ASSSRDRRCSGANVLT
j_call: TRBJ2-1; v_call: TRBV5-6; cdr3_aa: ASSLAPSGRVYNEQF
j_call: TRBJ2-3; v_call: TRBV18; cdr3_aa: ASSLGLAGTYTDTQY
j_call: TRBJ2-5; v_call: TRBV4-3; cdr3_aa: ASSRLQGNEQY
j_call: TRBJ2-7; v_call: TRBV27; cdr3_aa: ASSPWQGGEQY
j_call: TRBJ1-2; v_call: TRBV20-1; cdr3_aa: SARVPYGYT
j_call: TRBJ1-2; v_call: TRBV5-6; cdr3_aa: ASSLLQGNYGYT
j_call: TRBJ2-1; v_call: TRBV19; cdr3_aa: ASSWGTSGSTEQF
j_call: TRBJ2-4; v_call: TRBV29-1; cdr3_aa: SVTAAVAKNIQY
j_call: TRBJ2-4; v_call: TRBV4-1; cdr3_aa: ASSPEAGENIQY
j_call: TRBJ1-5; v_call: TRBV2; cdr3_aa: ASSWGGDNQPQH
j_call: TRBJ2-5; v_call: TRBV10-3; cdr3_aa: AISSGQGQETQY
j_call: TRBJ2-7; v_call: TRBV9; cdr3_aa: ASSPKGGRNEQY
j_call: TRBJ1-2; v_call: TRBV6-5; cdr3_aa: ASSPWGYGYT